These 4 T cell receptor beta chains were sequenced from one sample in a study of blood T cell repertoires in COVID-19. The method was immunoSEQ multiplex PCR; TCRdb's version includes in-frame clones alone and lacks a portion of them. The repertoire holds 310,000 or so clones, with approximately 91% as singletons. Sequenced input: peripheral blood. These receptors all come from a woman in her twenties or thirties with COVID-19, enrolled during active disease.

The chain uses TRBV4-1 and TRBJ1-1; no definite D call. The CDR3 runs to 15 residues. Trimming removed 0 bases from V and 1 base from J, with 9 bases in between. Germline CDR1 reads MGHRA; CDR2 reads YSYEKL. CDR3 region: CASSQDETWNTEAFF. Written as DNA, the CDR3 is TGCGCCAGCAGCCAAGATGAGACATGGAACACTGAAGCTTTCTTT.

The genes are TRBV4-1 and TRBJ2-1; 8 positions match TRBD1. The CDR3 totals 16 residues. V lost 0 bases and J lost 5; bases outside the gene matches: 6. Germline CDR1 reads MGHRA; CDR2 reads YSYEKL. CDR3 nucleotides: TGCGCCAGCAGCCAAGACGTCAGGGGGCGGAACAATGAGCAGTTCTTC. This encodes CASSQDVRGRNNEQFF.

The CDR3 bases are TGTGCCAGCGGCAGGATGCCGGTCAATGAGCAGTTCTTC. It specifies CASGRMPVNEQFF. The chain links TRBV27 to TRBJ2-1; no reliable D call. Germline V gene sequence: CDR1 MNHEY, CDR2 SMNVEV (reference sequence). V lost 8 bases to trimming and J lost 6 bases, with 14 bases between them. This CDR3 region has 13 residues.

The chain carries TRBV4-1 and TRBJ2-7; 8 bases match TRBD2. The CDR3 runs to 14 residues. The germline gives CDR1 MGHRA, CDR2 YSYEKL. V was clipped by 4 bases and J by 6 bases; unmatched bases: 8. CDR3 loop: CASSPWTSRFEQYF. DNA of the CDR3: TGCGCCAGCAGCCCGTGGACTAGCAGGTTCGAGCAGTACTTC.